A single sample is the source of the 22 T cell receptor beta chains below, sequenced in a study of cytomegalovirus exposure and HLA in healthy donors. This PCR relied on a set of 60 Vbeta primers and 13 Jbeta primers. Libraries were prepared by immunoSEQ multiplex PCR; TCRdb keeps only in-frame clonotypes and omits some of them. The top ten hold 2.4% of the sample, which has over 100,000 clones, 55% to 80% seen once. Material: PBMCs. These receptors were collected from a woman between 40 and 50 years old in good health and CMV-seronegative.

The chain recombines TRBV19 with TRBJ2-7; TRBD2 matches at 8 bases. The CDR3 runs to 15 residues. The junction had 2 bases not matched to a gene; V was cut back by 1 base and J by 0 bases. Germline V gene data show CDR1 as LNHDA and CDR2 as SQIVND (reference sequence). The CDR3 DNA reads as TGTGCCAGTAGTATAGCCAGCGGGAGCTCCTACGAGCAGTACTTC. It is translated as CASSIASGSSYEQYF.

The V gene is TRBV27, the J gene TRBJ1-2; 11 bases line up with TRBD1. Germline trimming cut 0 bases from V and 0 bases from J; bases unmatched to any gene: 9. There are 19 residues in the CDR3. Germline V gene sequence: CDR1 MNHEY, CDR2 SMNVEV (reference sequence). The CDR3 DNA reads TGTGCCAGCAGTTTATCGGGGACAGGGGGGGGTTTCGCTAACTATGGCTACACCTTC. Its protein is CASSLSGTGGGFANYGYTF.

This clone was seen only a few times. The CDR3 coding sequence is TGTGCCAGCAGCTTAACTTCAGGGGAGACCTACGAGCAGTACTTC. Amino acids: CASSLTSGETYEQYF. The gene calls are TRBV7-3 and TRBJ2-7; possible D gene TRBD1, 6 bases. In germline, CDR1 is SGHTA, CDR2 FQGTGA. The ends were cut back, 0 bases at V and 2 bases at J, with 11 bases in the middle. This CDR3 is built from 15 residues.

The chain employs TRBV7-6 and TRBJ1-1; perhaps TRBD1 as D (6 bases). V was pared by 5 bases and J by 4 bases, with 14 bases between. CDR1 is SGHVS and CDR2 is FNYEAQ in the germline V gene. This CDR3 is 14 amino acids long. CDR3 sequence (DNA): TGTGCCAGCAGCCGGACAGAGAGGGGCACTGAAGCTTTCTTT. This encodes CASSRTERGTEAFF.

The V gene is TRBV11-2, the J gene TRBJ1-2, with 9 bases lining up with TRBD1. Germline CDR1 is SGHAT and CDR2 is FQNNGV. CDR3 length: 13 amino acids. V trimming: 4 bases; J trimming: 5 bases; junction bases outside the gene matches: 2. The CDR3 reads CASSSGQGYGYTF. CDR3 sequence (DNA): TGTGCCAGCAGCTCGGGACAGGGATATGGCTACACCTTC.

The J gene is TRBJ2-2, the V gene TRBV5-1; D might be TRBD1 (6 bases). This CDR3 has 14 amino acids. Germline V gives CDR1 SGHRS, CDR2 YFSETQ. V was cut by 4 bases and J by 1 base, with 8 bases left in between. As DNA, the CDR3 is TGCGCCAGCAGCCTGACAGGGAACACCGGGGAGCTGTTTTTT. Translated, it gives CASSLTGNTGELFF.

In this sample, this clone turned up a few times. V is TRBV18 and J is TRBJ1-5, with 8 bases fitting TRBD1. This CDR3 region has 16 residues. J gave up 5 bases and V 2 bases, and 8 bases lay outside the gene matches. Germline V lookup: CDR1 KGHSH, CDR2 LQKENI. The CDR3 nucleotides read TGTGCCAGCTCACCAAACGGGACAGGTCCTTATCAGCCCCAGCATTTT. Encoded protein: CASSPNGTGPYQPQHF.

The rearrangement links TRBV2 to TRBJ2-2, with 10 bases lining up with TRBD1. This CDR3 contains 14 residues. The germline V gene has CDR1 SNHLY and CDR2 FYNNEI. After removal of 4 bases from V and 5 bases from J, the junction contained 1 base not matched to a gene. The CDR3 here is CASSGDRGTGELFF. The CDR3 coding sequence is TGTGCCAGCAGTGGGGACAGGGGAACCGGGGAGCTGTTTTTT.

This chain uses TRBV4-1 with TRBJ1-5; no definite D call. Trimming removed 4 bases at V and 1 base at J, with 14 bases between. This CDR3 contains 16 residues. Looked up from germline, CDR1 is MGHRA and CDR2 is YSYEKL. The CDR3 sequence is CASSLQPGRSNQPQHF. CDR3 in DNA: TGCGCCAGCAGCCTCCAACCCGGCAGGAGCAATCAGCCCCAGCATTTT.

This chain's CDR3 is CASSYGGENTGELFF. The CDR3 DNA reads TGCGCCAGCAGTTACGGCGGCGAGAACACCGGGGAGCTGTTTTTT. V and J are TRBV5-1 and TRBJ2-2; the D is unclear. The CDR3 consists of 15 residues. Trimming stripped 5 bases from V and 1 base from J, with 12 bases between. Germline V gene lookup returns CDR1 SGHRS and CDR2 YFSETQ.

The gene calls are TRBV7-2 and TRBJ2-3; 9 bases are a match to TRBD1. CDR3 length: 16 residues. V lost 5 bases to trimming and J lost 2 bases; unmatched junction nucleotides: 8. CDR1 is SGHTA and CDR2 is FQGNSA in the germline V gene. This chain's CDR3 is CASSPRTGVTTDTQYF. CDR3 DNA sequence: TGTGCCAGCAGCCCCAGGACAGGGGTTACCACAGATACGCAGTATTTT.

The rearrangement links TRBV28 to TRBJ2-3; the D gene is possibly TRBD2 (6 bases). The germline V and J ends were trimmed by 5 bases and 2 bases, with 20 bases remaining between them. The CDR3 has 17 residues. Per the germline V gene, CDR1 is MDHEN and CDR2 is SYDVKM. CDR3 bases: TGTGCCAGCAGTCCGACGGGACTCATCGGCTCCACAGATACGCAGTATTTT. Translating gives CASSPTGLIGSTDTQYF.

The V gene is TRBV10-3, the J gene TRBJ2-2; D gene uncertain. The CDR3 has 14 residues. Germline V CDR1 and CDR2: ENHRY, SYGVKD. The ends were cut back, 7 bases at V and 2 bases at J, with 11 bases in the middle. For the CDR3, the DNA is TGTGCCATCAAAGGTCACAGTAACACCGGGGAGCTGTTTTTT. Encoded protein: CAIKGHSNTGELFF.

This chain uses TRBV10-3 with TRBJ2-3; TRBD1 might be the D (6 bases). This CDR3 has 15 amino acids. V dropped 0 bases and J dropped 2 bases, with 9 bases sitting between them. From germline, CDR1 is ENHRY and CDR2 SYGVKD. Written as DNA, the CDR3 is TGTGCCATCAGTGAGTCGGCAGGGGTCACAGATACGCAGTATTTT. This sequence encodes CAISESAGVTDTQYF.

Only a few counts were recorded for this clone. The J gene is TRBJ2-1, the V gene TRBV5-4, with TRBD1 as a possible D gene (5 bases). CDR1 and CDR2 from the germline V gene are SGHNT and YYREEE (reference sequence). Trimming shortened V by 4 bases and J by 6 bases, and 8 bases separated the two germline ends. This CDR3 is built from 12 residues. The CDR3, as DNA: TGTGCCAGCAGCACCGACAGCAATGAGCAGTTCTTC. Translated, it gives CASSTDSNEQFF.

The rearrangement links TRBV19 to TRBJ1-2; TRBD1 aligns across 8 bases. This CDR3 spans 16 amino acids. CDR1 and CDR2 from the germline V gene are LNHDA and SQIVND (reference sequence). J lost 4 bases, V lost 3 bases, and 10 bases had no gene match. The CDR3 coding sequence is TGTGCCAGTAGTATGGGGACAGGCTCGAGGAGCTATGGCTACACCTTC. Translation: CASSMGTGSRSYGYTF.

This clone has a handful of counts. The J gene is TRBJ2-7, the V gene TRBV7-8; TRBD1 matches at 8 bases. From germline, CDR1 is SGHVS and CDR2 FQNEAQ. After removal of 6 bases from V and 2 bases from J, the junction contained 6 bases not matched to a gene. This CDR3 has 14 residues. CDR3 coding DNA: TGTGCCAGCAGATCCTACAGGGGGGCCTACGAGCAGTACTTC. It is translated as CASRSYRGAYEQYF.

J is TRBJ2-7 and V is TRBV19; 10 bases fit TRBD1. The V gene end was trimmed by 3 bases and the J gene end by 4 bases; junction bases not matched to a gene: 6. The CDR3 length is 15 residues. Germline-derived CDR1 and CDR2 are LNHDA and SQIVND (reference sequence). CDR3 DNA: TGTGCCAGTAGTATTTCCGGGACAGGGGATTACGAGCAGTACTTC. It translates to CASSISGTGDYEQYF.

This clone was seen only a few times. The rearrangement uses TRBV7-8 and TRBJ1-6; 7 nucleotides agree with TRBD1. After removal of 5 bases from V and 7 bases from J, the junction contained 5 bases not matched to a gene. CDR1 and CDR2 (germline): SGHVS, FQNEAQ. The CDR3 consists of 14 residues. The CDR3 protein is CASSPGQDNSPLHF. The CDR3 DNA reads TGTGCCAGCAGCCCCGGACAGGACAATTCACCCCTCCACTTT. Combining the CDR3 with reference TRBV7-8 and TRBJ1-6 gives the whole variable domain GAGVSQSPRYKVAKRGQDVALRCDPISGHVSLFWYQQALGQGPEFLTYFQNEAQLDKSGLPSDRFFAERPEGSVSTLKIQRTQQEDSAVYLCASSPGQDNSPLHFGNGTRLTVT.

This clone was detected only a few times. The genes are TRBV6-5 and TRBJ1-1; 7 bases fit TRBD1. V shed 7 bases and J 3 bases; nucleotides not matched to a gene: 8. CDR3 length equals 14 residues. CDR1 is MNHEY and CDR2 is SVGAGI in the germline V gene. The CDR3 region is CASTPDRVDTEAFF. CDR3 bases: TGTGCCAGCACCCCCGACAGGGTGGACACTGAAGCTTTCTTT.

The chain carries TRBV6-5 and TRBJ2-4; 7 bases match TRBD1. The ends lost 7 bases at V and 8 bases at J; junction bases unmatched: 11. CDR1 MNHEY and CDR2 SVGAGI come from the germline V gene. The CDR3 sequence is 14 residues long. The DNA for the CDR3 is TGTGCCAGCACCCTAAGGGGGCCAGGGGACATTCAGTACTTC. This translates into CASTLRGPGDIQYF.

This chain links TRBV4-2 with TRBJ2-3; D may be TRBD2 (6 bases). Germline values: CDR1 LGHNA, CDR2 YNFKEQ. This CDR3 has 14 amino acids. V shed 4 bases and J shed 5 bases, with 13 bases lying between them. CDR3 nucleotides: TGTGCCAGCAGCCGGGACTCTACGGGAGATACGCAGTATTTT. It codes for CASSRDSTGDTQYF.